The clone carrying this TCR beta chain was found once. The target antigen is unknown. These data come from a study of T cells after posttransplantation cyclophosphamide. Method: immunoSEQ multiplex PCR; TCRdb's copy keeps in-frame clones and lacks some. In the table there are roughly 11,000 clones, 75% to 95% of which are singletons. Treatment was busulfan-fludarabine conditioning, a marrow graft, and cyclophosphamide on days +3 and +4. Study findings and constraints: Recipient CMV seropositivity and CMV reactivation strongly tracked TRB clonality. Donor CD8+ memory clones often dominated recipient blood repertoires at later times.

Deletions cut 7 bases from V and 6 bases from J, with 19 bases between. Per germline, CDR1 MDHEN and CDR2 SYDVKM. The CDR3 runs to 16 residues. Sequences were derived from PBMCs, sampled after allogeneic stem cell transplant with posttransplant cyclophosphamide. This sequence joins TRBV28 and TRBJ1-6; the D is unclear. The clonotype originates from a female patient between 25 and 45 years old who received an allogeneic stem cell transplant from an unrelated donor, was CMV-positive, and had no GVHD. Some T cells may originate from the graft donor. The DNA for the CDR3 is TGTGCCAGCATCGATTTGGGCCCCACCGTTAATTCACCCCTCCACTTT. This encodes CASIDLGPTVNSPLHF.